Each of the 14 T cell receptor beta chains below was sequenced from the same sample in a study of blood T cell repertoires in COVID-19 (dated by TCRdb to the early 2020s). Library creation used the immunoSEQ multiplex PCR assay. Entries here come from immuneACCESS through TCRdb and include only in-frame sequences with V and J called. Some clones fail to appear in such tables; in the studies checked, an unresolved V gene covers under half of the shortfall, and the cause of the remainder is unknown. The sample table lists around 210,000 clones, 85% to 90% of them with a count of one. The top ten constitute around 1.6% of the sample. Sequencing input: peripheral blood. The receptors stem from a man between 18 and 29 years old with active or convalescent COVID-19.

This clone was seen just once. The V call is TRBV19, the J call TRBJ2-2; 12 nucleotides align to TRBD2. CDR1 and CDR2 (germline): LNHDA, SQIVND (reference sequence). The CDR3 loop spans 17 amino acids. The V segment lost 0 bases and the J segment 6 bases; nucleotides outside the gene matches: 5. In DNA, the CDR3 is TGTGCCAGTAGTATAGATCGACTAGCGGGAGTGCCCGGGGAGCTGTTTTTT. Residues: CASSIDRLAGVPGELFF.

This clone has a handful of counts. The rearrangement joins TRBV7-9 to TRBJ1-2; the D gene is possibly TRBD1 (5 bases). Germline values: CDR1 SEHNR, CDR2 FQNEAQ (reference sequence). The ends were cut back, 6 bases at V and 6 bases at J, with 14 bases in the middle. The CDR3 runs to 13 residues. CDR3 protein: CASSNPVGHGYTF. CDR3 nucleotide sequence: TGTGCCAGCAGTAATCCTGTGGGGCATGGCTACACCTTC.

The genes are TRBV27 and TRBJ2-7; D is perhaps TRBD2 (6 bases). The CDR3 runs to 11 residues. The germline V gene encodes CDR1 MNHEY and CDR2 SMNVEV (reference sequence). V was pared by 10 bases and J by 9 bases, with 16 bases between. The CDR3 nucleotides are TGTGCCACCGGGCTCCTGGGGGGGCAGTACTTC. Protein product: CATGLLGGQYF.

This chain links TRBV30 with TRBJ1-2; D is unclear. Germline V CDR1 and CDR2: GTSNPN, SVGIG (reference sequence). Trimming pared 0 bases from V and 8 bases from J, leaving 10 bases between. The CDR3 loop spans 12 amino acids. CDR3 region: CAWSVLSLGYTF. CDR3 nucleotides: TGTGCCTGGAGTGTCCTTAGTTTGGGCTACACCTTC. The full variable domain, in which reference TRBV30 and TRBJ1-2 provide the parts outside the CDR3, is SQTIHQWPATLVQPVGSPLSLECTVEGTSNPNLYWYRQAAGRGLQLLFYSVGIGQISSEVPQNLSASRPQDRQFILSSKKLLLSDSGFYLCAWSVLSLGYTFGSGTRLTVV.

The chain uses TRBV27 and TRBJ1-5, with unresolved D. CDR3 length equals 14 residues. Germline CDR1 reads MNHEY; CDR2 reads SMNVEV (reference sequence). V dropped 6 bases and J dropped 0 bases, with 9 bases sitting between them. In nucleotides, the CDR3 is TGTGCCAGCAGGAGGCTAAATAGCAATCAGCCCCAGCATTTT. Amino acid sequence: CASRRLNSNQPQHF.

This rearrangement joins TRBV27 to TRBJ2-5; TRBD2 is a possible D gene (6 bases). Germline CDR1 reads MNHEY; CDR2 reads SMNVEV (reference sequence). Trimming cost V 5 bases and J 4 bases, with 14 bases left between them. This CDR3 has 14 residues. CDR3 loop: CASSMGGSGETQYF. CDR3 DNA: TGTGCCAGCAGTATGGGGGGTTCGGGAGAGACCCAGTACTTC.

This chain links TRBV11-3 with TRBJ2-2; 10 bases line up with TRBD2. The V gene's germline CDR1 is SGHNT and CDR2 YENEEA. This CDR3 spans 16 amino acids. With 5 bases clipped from V and 4 bases from J, the junction kept 7 bases outside the gene matches. The CDR3 DNA sequence: TGTGCCAGCAGCATCACTAGCGGGATTATCACCGGGGAGCTGTTTTTT. Protein: CASSITSGIITGELFF.

The genes are TRBV7-3 and TRBJ1-5, with a possible D match to TRBD1 (6 bases). CDR3 length: 14 residues. Germline V CDR1 and CDR2: SGHTA, FQGTGA. Trimming stripped 5 bases from V and 3 bases from J, with 11 bases between. DNA of the CDR3: TGTGCCAGCAGCAAAGGACAGTTCAATCAGCCCCAGCATTTT. Translation: CASSKGQFNQPQHF.

In DNA, the CDR3 is TGTGCCACCAGGGGGGCCTACGAGCAGTACTTC. This gives the protein CATRGAYEQYF. The V and J genes are TRBV19 and TRBJ2-7, with D perhaps TRBD1 (7 bases). The CDR3 runs to 11 residues. Germline V gene data show CDR1 as LNHDA and CDR2 as SQIVND (reference sequence). Trimming took off 10 bases at V and 2 bases at J, with 9 bases between the two ends.

The V call is TRBV7-9, the J call TRBJ1-3, with D possibly being TRBD1 (5 bases). The CDR3 spans 17 residues. Germline CDR1 reads SEHNR; CDR2 reads FQNEAQ (reference sequence). V shed 1 base and J shed 1 base, with 14 bases lying between them. The CDR3 loop is CASSLGSQGESGNTIYF. The CDR3 DNA reads TGTGCCAGCAGCTTAGGTTCGCAGGGTGAATCTGGAAACACCATATATTTT.

In its sample, this clone was seen once. This sequence joins TRBV7-2 and TRBJ2-7, with TRBD2 identical over 8 bases. The CDR3 runs to 15 residues. V shed 1 base and J 2 bases; nucleotides not matched to a gene: 4. In germline, CDR1 is SGHTA, CDR2 FQGNSA. The CDR3 DNA follows: TGTGCCAGCAGCTTAGATCCAGCGGGAGCCTACGAGCAGTACTTC. It translates to CASSLDPAGAYEQYF.

The V call is TRBV12-3 or TRBV12-4, the J call TRBJ2-1; D gene uncertain. The V end lost 5 bases, the J end lost 7 bases, and 9 bases lay between the germline ends. CDR3 size: 12 residues. CDR3 sequence (DNA): TGTGCCAGCAGTCATCAATTTAATGAGCAGTTCTTC. This translates into CASSHQFNEQFF.

The rearrangement uses TRBV3-1 (or the pseudogene TRBV3-2) and TRBJ2-3, with 10 bases fitting TRBD1. Germline assignment: CDR1 LGHDT and CDR2 YNNKEL (reference sequence). Losses at the gene ends were 4 bases for V and 2 bases for J; bases not matched to a gene: 3. The CDR3 length is 15 residues. In nucleotides, the CDR3 is TGTGCCAGCAGCCGAGGGACAGGGGCCACAGATACGCAGTATTTT. This translates into CASSRGTGATDTQYF.

The CDR3 protein is CASSLVSGSPYNEQFF. CDR3 bases: TGTGCCAGCAGCTTAGTCAGCGGGAGCCCCTACAATGAGCAGTTCTTC. This chain connects TRBV11-2 to TRBJ2-1; 8 bases agree with TRBD2. Per germline, CDR1 SGHAT and CDR2 FQNNGV. CDR3 length: 16 residues. Trimming took 1 base from V and 2 from J; bases not matched to a gene: 4.